The sequence of this T cell receptor beta chain was determined in a study of T cells in Graves' hyperthyroidism and ophthalmopathy. Source material for PBMCs was more than 7.5 ml fresh peripheral blood. The table lists this clonotype with many counts. Its specificity is not known. General study results and limits: Before onset, ophthalmopathy was predicted by the model a median 6.5 months earlier. Ophthalmopathy was told apart from stable hyperthyroidism by a 13 V-J model.

From RNA transcripts, TCR beta CDR3 regions were amplified. The TCR CDR3 was amplified in a first-round RT-PCR using the HTBI primer set. TCRdb analysed the multiplex PCR reads with MiXCR anew, one entry per CDR3 protein. Of about 640,000 distinct CDR3 sequences in the sample, under 25% were seen once. The CDR3 has 12 residues. Deletions cut 0 bases from V and 9 bases from J, with 3 bases between. Per germline, CDR1 LGHDT and CDR2 YNNKEL (reference sequence). The sample comprised blood. The sequence derives from a man aged 25 to 45 with Graves' ophthalmopathy. The chain has TRBV3-1 and TRBJ1-6; D gene ambiguous. In nucleotides, the CDR3 is TGTGCCAGCAGCCAAGACCGTTCACCCCTCCACTTT. It specifies CASSQDRSPLHF.